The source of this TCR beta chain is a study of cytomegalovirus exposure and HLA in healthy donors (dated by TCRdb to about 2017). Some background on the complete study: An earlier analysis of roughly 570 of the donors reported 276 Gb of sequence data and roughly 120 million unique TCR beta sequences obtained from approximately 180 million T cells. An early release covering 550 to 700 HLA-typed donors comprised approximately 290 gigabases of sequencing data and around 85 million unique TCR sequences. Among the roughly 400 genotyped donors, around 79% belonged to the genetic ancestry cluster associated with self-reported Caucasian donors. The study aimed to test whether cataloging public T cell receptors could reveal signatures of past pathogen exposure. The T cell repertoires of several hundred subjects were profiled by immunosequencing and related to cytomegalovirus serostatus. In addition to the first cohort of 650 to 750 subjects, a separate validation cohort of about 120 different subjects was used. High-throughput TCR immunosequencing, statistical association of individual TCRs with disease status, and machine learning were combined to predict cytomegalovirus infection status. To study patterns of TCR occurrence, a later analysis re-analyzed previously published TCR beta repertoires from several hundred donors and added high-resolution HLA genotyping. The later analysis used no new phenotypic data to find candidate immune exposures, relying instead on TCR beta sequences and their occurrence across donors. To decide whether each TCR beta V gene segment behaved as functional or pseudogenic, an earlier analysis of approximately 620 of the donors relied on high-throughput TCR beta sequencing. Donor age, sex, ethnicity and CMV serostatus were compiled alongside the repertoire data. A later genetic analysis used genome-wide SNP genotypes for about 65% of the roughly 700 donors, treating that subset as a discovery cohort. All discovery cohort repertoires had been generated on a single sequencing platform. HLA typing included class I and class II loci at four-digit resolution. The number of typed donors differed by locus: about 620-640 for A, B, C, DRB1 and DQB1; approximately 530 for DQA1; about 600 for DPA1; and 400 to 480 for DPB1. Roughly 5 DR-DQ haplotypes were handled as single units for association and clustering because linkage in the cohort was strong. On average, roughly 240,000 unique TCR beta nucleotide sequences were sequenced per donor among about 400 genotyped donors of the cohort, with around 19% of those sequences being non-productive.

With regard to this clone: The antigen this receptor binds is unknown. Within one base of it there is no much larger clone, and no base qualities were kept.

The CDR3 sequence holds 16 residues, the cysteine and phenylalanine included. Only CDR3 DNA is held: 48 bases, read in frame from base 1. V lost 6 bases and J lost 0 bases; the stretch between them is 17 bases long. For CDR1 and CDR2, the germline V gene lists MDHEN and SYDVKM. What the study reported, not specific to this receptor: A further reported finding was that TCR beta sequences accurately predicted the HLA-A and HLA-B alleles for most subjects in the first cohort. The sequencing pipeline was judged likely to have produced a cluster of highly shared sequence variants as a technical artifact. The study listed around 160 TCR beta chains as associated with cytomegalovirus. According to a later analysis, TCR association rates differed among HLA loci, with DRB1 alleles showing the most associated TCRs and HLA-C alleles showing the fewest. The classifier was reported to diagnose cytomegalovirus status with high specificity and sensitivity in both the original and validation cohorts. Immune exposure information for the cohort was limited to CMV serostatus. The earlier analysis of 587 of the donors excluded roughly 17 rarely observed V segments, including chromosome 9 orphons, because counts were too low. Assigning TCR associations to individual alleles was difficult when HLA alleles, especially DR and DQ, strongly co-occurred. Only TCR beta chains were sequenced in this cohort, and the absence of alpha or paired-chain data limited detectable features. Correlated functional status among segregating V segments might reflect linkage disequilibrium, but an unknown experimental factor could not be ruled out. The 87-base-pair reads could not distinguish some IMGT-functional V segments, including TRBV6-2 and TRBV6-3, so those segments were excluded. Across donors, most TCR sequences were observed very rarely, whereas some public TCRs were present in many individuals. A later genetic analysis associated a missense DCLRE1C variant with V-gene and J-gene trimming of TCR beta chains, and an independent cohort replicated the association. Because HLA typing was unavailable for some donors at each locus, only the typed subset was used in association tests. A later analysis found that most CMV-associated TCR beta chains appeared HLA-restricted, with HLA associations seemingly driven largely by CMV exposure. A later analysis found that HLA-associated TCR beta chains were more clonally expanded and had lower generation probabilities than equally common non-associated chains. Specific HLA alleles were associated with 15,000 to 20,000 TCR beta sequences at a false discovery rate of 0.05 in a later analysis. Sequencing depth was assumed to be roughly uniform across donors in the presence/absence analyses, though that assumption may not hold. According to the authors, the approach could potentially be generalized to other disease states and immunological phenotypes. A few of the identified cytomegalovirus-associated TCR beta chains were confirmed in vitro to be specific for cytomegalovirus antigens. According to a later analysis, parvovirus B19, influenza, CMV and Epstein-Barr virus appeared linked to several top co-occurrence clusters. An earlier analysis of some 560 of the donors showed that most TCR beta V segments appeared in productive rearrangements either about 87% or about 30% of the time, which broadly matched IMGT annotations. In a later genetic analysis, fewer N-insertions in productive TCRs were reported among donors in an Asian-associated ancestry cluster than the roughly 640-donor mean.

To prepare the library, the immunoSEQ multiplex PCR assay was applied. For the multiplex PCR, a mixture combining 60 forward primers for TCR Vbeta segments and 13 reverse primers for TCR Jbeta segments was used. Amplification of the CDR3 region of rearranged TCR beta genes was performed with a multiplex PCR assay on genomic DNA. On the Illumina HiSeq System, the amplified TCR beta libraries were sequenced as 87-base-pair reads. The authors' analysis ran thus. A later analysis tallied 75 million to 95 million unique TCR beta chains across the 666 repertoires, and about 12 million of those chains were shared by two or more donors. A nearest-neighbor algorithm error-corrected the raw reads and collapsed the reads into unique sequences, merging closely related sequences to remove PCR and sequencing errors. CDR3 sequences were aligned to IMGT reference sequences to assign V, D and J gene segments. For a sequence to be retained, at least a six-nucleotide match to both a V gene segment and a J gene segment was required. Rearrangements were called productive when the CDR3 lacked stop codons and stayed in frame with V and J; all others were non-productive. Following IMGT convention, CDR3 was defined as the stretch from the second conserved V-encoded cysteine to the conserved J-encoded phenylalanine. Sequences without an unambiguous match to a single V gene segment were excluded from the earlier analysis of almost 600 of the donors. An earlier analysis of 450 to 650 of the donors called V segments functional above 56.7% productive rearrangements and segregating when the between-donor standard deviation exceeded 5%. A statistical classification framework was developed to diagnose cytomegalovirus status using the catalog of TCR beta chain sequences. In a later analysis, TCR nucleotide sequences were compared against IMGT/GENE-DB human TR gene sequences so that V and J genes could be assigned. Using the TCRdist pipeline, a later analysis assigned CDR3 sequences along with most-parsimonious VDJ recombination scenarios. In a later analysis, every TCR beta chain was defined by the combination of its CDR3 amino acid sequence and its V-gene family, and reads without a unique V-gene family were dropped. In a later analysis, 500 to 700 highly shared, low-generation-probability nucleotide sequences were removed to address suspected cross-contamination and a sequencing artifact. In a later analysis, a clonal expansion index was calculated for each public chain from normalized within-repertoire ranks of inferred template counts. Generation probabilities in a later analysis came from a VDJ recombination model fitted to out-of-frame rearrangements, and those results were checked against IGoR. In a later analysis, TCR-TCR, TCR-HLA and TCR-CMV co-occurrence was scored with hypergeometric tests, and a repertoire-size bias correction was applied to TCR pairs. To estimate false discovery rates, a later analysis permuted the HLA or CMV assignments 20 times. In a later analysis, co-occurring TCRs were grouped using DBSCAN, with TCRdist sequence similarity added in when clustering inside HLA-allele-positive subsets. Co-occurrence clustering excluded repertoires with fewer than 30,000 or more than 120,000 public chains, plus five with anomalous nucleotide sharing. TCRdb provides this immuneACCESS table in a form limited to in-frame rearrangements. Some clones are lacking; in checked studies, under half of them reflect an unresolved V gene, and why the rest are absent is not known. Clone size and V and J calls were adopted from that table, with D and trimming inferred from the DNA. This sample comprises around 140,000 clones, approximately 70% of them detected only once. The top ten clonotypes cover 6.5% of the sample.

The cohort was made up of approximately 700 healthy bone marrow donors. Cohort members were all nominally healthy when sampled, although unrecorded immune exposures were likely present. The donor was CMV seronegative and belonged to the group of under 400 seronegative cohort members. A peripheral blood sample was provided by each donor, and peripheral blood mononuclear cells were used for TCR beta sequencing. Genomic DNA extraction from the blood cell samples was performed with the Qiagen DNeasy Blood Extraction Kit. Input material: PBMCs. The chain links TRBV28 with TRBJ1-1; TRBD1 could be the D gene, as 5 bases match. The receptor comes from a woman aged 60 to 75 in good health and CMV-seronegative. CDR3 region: CASSPMGGAMNTEAFF. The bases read TGTGCCAGCAGCCCCATGGGCGGGGCCATGAACACTGAAGCTTTCTTT.